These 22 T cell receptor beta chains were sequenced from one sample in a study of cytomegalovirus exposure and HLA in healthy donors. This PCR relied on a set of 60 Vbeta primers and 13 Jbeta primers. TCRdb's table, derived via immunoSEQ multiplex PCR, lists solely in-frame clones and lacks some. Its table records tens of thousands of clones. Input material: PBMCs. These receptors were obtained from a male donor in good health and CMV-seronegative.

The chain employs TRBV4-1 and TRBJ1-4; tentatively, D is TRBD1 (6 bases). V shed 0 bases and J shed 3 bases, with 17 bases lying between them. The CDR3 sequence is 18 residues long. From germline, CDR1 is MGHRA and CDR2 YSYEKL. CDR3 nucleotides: TGCGCCAGCAGCCAAGAAGGGGGACAAGGGCGGTCTAATGAAAAACTGTTTTTT. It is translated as CASSQEGGQGRSNEKLFF.

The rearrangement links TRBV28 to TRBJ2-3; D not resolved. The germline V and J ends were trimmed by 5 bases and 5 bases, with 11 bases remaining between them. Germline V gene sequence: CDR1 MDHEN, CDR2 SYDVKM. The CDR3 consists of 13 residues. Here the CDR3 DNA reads TGTGCCAGCAGTCTAGAAGGCATAGATACGCAGTATTTT. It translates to CASSLEGIDTQYF.

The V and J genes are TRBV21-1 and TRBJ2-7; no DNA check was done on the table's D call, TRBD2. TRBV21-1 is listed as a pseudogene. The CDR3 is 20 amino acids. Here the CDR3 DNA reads TGTGCCAGCAGCAATTGGGGGACAACCGGGACTAGCGGGAGTACCTACGAGCAGTACTTC. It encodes CASSNWGTTGTSGSTYEQYF.

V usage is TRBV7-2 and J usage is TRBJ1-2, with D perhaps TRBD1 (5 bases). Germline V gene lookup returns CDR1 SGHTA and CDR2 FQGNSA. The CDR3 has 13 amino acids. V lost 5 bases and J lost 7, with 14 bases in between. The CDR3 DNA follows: TGTGCCAGCAGCCCCACCGGGGGGACTGGCTACACCTTC. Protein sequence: CASSPTGGTGYTF.

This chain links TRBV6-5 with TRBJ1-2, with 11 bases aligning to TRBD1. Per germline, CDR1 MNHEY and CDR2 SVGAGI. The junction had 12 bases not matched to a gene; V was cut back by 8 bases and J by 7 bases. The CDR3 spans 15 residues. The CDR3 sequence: CASPRTGGVVRGYTF. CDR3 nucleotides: TGTGCCAGCCCCCGGACAGGGGGCGTGGTGCGTGGCTACACCTTC.

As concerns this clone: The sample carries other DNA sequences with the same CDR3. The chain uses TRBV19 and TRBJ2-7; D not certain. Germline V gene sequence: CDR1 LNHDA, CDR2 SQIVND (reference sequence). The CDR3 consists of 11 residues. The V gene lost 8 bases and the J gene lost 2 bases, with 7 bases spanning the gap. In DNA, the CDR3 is TGTGCCAGTTCCTCCCCCTACGAGCAGTACTTC. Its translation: CASSSPYEQYF.

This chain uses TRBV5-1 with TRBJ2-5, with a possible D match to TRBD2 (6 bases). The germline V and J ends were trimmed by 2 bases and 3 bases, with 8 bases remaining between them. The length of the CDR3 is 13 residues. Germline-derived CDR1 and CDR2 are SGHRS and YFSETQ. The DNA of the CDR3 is TGCGCCAGCAGCTTCGGCGGGGAAGAGACCCAGTACTTC. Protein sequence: CASSFGGEETQYF.

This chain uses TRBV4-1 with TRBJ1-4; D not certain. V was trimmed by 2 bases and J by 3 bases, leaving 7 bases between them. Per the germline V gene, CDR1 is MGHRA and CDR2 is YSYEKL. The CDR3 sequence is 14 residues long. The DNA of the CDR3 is TGCGCCAGCAGCCAACACGGGTCTAATGAAAAACTGTTTTTT. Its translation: CASSQHGSNEKLFF.

Here the CDR3 reads CASSPSRLYEQYF. CDR3 in DNA: TGTGCCAGCTCACCGAGCAGGCTCTACGAGCAGTACTTC. V and J are TRBV18 and TRBJ2-7; D is undetermined. The CDR3 spans 13 residues. V gave up 3 bases and J gave up 3 bases, with 9 bases separating them. The V gene's germline CDR1 is KGHSH and CDR2 LQKENI.

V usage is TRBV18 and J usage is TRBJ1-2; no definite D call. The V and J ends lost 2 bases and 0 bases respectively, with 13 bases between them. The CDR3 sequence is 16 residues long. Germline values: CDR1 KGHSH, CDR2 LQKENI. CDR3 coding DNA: TGTGCCAGCTCACCAGGGCCCCTGAAGACTAACTATGGCTACACCTTC. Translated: CASSPGPLKTNYGYTF. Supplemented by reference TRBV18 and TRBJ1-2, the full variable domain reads NAGVMQNPRHLVRRRGQEARLRCSPMKGHSHVYWYRQLPEEGLKFMVYLQKENIIDESGMPKERFSAEFPKEGPSILRIQQVVRGDSAAYFCASSPGPLKTNYGYTFGSGTRLTVV.

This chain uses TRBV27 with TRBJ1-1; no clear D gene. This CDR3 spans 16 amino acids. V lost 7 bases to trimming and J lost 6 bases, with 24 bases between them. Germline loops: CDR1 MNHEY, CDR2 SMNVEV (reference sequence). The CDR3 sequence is CASIETGSFGLSEAFF. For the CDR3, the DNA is TGTGCCAGCATCGAGACGGGAAGCTTTGGCCTATCTGAAGCTTTCTTT.

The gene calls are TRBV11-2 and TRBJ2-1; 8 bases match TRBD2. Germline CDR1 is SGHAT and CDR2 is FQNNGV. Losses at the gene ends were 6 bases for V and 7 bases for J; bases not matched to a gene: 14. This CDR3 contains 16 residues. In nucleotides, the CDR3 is TGTGCCAGCAGGTTAATCGGGACTAGAGTGAGGAATGAGCAGTTCTTC. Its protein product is CASRLIGTRVRNEQFF. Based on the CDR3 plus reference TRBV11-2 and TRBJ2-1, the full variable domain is EAGVAQSPRYKIIEKRQSVAFWCNPISGHATLYWYQQILGQGPKLLIQFQNNGVVDDSQLPKDRFSAERLKGVDSTLKIQPAKLEDSAVYLCASRLIGTRVRNEQFFGPGTRLTVL.

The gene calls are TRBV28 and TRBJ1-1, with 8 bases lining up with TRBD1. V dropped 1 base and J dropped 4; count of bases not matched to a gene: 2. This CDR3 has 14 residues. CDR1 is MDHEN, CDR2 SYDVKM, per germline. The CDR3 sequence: CASSLSDRGTEAFF. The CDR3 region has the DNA TGTGCCAGCAGTTTATCTGACAGGGGCACTGAAGCTTTCTTT.

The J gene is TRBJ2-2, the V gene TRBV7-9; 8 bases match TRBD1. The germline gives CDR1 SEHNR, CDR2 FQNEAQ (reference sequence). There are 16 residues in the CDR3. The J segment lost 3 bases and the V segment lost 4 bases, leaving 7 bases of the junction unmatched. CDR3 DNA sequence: TGTGCCAGCAGCTACGGGACAGGCTTTCACACCGGGGAGCTGTTTTTT. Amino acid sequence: CASSYGTGFHTGELFF.

The CDR3, as DNA: TGCGCCAGCAGCCAAGACCCGCTCGCAGGAGGGGAGCAGTACTTC. Its translation: CASSQDPLAGGEQYF. This chain connects TRBV4-3 to TRBJ2-7, with D perhaps TRBD2 (6 bases). V shed 0 bases and J shed 7 bases, with 16 bases lying between them. The CDR3 loop spans 15 amino acids. Germline assignment: CDR1 LGHNA and CDR2 YSLEER.

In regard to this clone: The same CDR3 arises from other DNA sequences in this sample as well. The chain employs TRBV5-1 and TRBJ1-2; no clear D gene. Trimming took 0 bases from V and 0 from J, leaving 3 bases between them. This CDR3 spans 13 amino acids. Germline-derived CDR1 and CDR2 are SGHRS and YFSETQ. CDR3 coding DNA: TGCGCCAGCAGCTTGGCCGCTAACTATGGCTACACCTTC. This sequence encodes CASSLAANYGYTF.

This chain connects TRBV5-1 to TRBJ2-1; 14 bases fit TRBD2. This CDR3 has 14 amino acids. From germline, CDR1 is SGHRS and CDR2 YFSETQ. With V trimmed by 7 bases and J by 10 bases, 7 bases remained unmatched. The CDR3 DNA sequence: TGCGCCAGCCGGGGACTAGCGGGAGCACGGGAGCAGTTCTTC. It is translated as CASRGLAGAREQFF.

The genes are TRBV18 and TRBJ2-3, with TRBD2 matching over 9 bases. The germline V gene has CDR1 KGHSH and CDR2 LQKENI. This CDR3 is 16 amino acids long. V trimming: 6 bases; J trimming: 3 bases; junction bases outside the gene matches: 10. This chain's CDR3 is CASSGRLAGITDTQYF. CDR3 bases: TGTGCCAGCTCCGGCCGGCTAGCGGGAATTACAGATACGCAGTATTTT.

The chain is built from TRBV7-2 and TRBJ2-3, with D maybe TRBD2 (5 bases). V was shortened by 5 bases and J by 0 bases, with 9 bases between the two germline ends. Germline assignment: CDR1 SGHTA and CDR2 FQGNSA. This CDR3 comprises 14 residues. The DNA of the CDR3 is TGTGCCAGCAGCGCTTGGAGGAGCACAGATACGCAGTATTTT. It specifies CASSAWRSTDTQYF.

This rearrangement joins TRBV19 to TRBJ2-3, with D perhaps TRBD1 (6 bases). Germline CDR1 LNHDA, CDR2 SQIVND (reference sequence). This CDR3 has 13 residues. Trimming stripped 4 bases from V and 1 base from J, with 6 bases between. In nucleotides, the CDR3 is TGTGCCAGTAGTAGGACAGGCACAGATACGCAGTATTTT. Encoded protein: CASSRTGTDTQYF. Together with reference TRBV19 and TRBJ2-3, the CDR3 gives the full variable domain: DGGITQSPKYLFRKEGQNVTLSCEQNLNHDAMYWYRQDPGQGLRLIYYSQIVNDFQKGDIAEGYSVSREKKESFPLTVTSAQKNPTAFYLCASSRTGTDTQYFGPGTRLTVL.

Written as DNA, the CDR3 is TGTGCCAGCAGCCAATCCGGGAGGCCCCAGCATTTT. It is translated as CASSQSGRPQHF. The V call is TRBV7-9, the J call TRBJ1-5; D uncertain. Trimming took off 5 bases at V and 9 bases at J, with 11 bases between the two ends. CDR1 is SEHNR and CDR2 is FQNEAQ in the germline V gene (reference sequence). The CDR3 contains 12 residues.

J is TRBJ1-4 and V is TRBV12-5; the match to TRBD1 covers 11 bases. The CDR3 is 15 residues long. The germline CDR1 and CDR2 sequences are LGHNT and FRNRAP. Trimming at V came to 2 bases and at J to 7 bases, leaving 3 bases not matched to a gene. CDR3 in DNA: TGTGCTAGTGGTTTGCCAGGGACAGGGGGTGAAAAACTGTTTTTT. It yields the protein CASGLPGTGGEKLFF.